This is a list of T cell receptor beta chains from one sample in a study of cytomegalovirus exposure and HLA in healthy donors. TCRdb's copy holds only in-frame clones and misses some; the assay was immunoSEQ multiplex PCR. The sample has approximately 180,000 clones; roughly 89% are singletons. The material sequenced was PBMCs. These TCRs come from a woman aged 25-40 years in good health and CMV-seronegative. Both conserved end residues are trimmed from each CDR3.

v_gene	j_gene	CDR3aa
TRBV7-9	TRBJ1-5	ASSLFVGGRVREQPQH
TRBV6-5	TRBJ2-3	ASSYSTGGFGDTQY
TRBV11-2	TRBJ1-1	ASSLQGTLNTEAF
TRBV4-1	TRBJ2-1	ASSRLGGQYNEQF
TRBV2	TRBJ2-1	ASSEDDLAGFYNEQF
TRBV7-2	TRBJ2-1	ASSASGLSNEQF
TRBV7-2	TRBJ2-7	ASSFFRTYEQY
TRBV6-5	TRBJ1-4	ASSYDSFNEKLF
TRBV2	TRBJ2-7	ASSESRGLGYEQY
TRBV5-1	TRBJ1-4	ASSGQGQGQEKLF
TRBV19	TRBJ2-1	ASKRASGAAGPNEQF
TRBV5-1	TRBJ2-7	ASSLDRETYEQY
TRBV30	TRBJ1-2	AWSVWGRGARNGYT
TRBV10-2	TRBJ2-1	ASSDPFSGGPGNEQF
TRBV5-4	TRBJ2-7	ASSRESGRGYEQY
TRBV6-1	TRBJ2-5	ASSEGGQGGETQY
TRBV6-1	TRBJ1-4	ASSPDWGEKLF
TRBV6-5	TRBJ1-2	ASSSPGQGYYGYT
TRBV19	TRBJ2-7	ASSVYGGTGVYEQY
TRBV7-6	TRBJ2-5	ASSLGTSVEETQY
TRBV7-2	TRBJ2-1	ASSQALAGAGGEQF
TRBV9	TRBJ1-2	ASSVAGTQNYGYT
TRBV4-3	TRBJ1-5	ASSQDIAAGVQPQH
TRBV7-8	TRBJ2-7	ASSLSISYEQY
TRBV7-2	TRBJ2-1	ASRGMRSASYNEQF
TRBV7-9	TRBJ2-7	ASSPPLRDPYEQY
TRBV11-2	TRBJ2-7	ASSLRGFYEQY
TRBV30	TRBJ2-5	AWRPRLAGGKETQY
TRBV9	TRBJ1-1	ASSGRQGRTEAF
TRBV7-6	TRBJ2-2	ASSLGTESGELF
TRBV7-9	TRBJ2-5	ASSFLGLAGEETQY
TRBV4-2	TRBJ2-7	ASSRLSGGFDEQY
TRBV9	TRBJ1-6	ASSAVQGLSFSSYNSPLH
TRBV5-1	TRBJ2-3	ASSRDSFSTQY
TRBV7-8	TRBJ2-1	ASSLGRTGDEQF
TRBV6-1	TRBJ1-5	ASSADGRGGNQPQH
TRBV11-2	TRBJ2-1	ASSPGQGFKDEQF
TRBV25-1	TRBJ2-7	ACREFMSYEQY
TRBV5-1	TRBJ1-3	ASSVGQYSGNTIY
TRBV5-1	TRBJ2-4	ASSPEAVLAKNIQY
TRBV9	TRBJ2-7	ASSEETGPDEQY
TRBV6-5	TRBJ2-5	ASSPGGLGETQY
TRBV11-2	TRBJ1-5	ASSPDYSNQPQH
TRBV5-4	TRBJ2-7	ASSIDRGHYEQY
TRBV5-4	TRBJ2-2	ASSYWTGTGELF
TRBV7-9	TRBJ1-1	ASSYGGTEAF
TRBV4-1	TRBJ2-7	ASSQGQPSIYEQY
TRBV7-9	TRBJ1-2	ASSFWDRGAYGYT
TRBV5-1	TRBJ1-1	ASSEGGDTEAF